This T cell receptor (beta chain) originates from a study of CXCR3-negative and CXCR3-positive naive CD8 T cells. General study results and limits: CXCR3-negative naive cells had less hydrophobic TRB CDR3s than did CXCR3-positive naive cells.

A word on this clonotype: Its antigen is unknown.

Researchers sorted 250,000 to 350,000 cells of each CD8+ T cell subset in triplicate. Germline V gene sequence: CDR1 SGDLS, CDR2 YYNGEE. This CDR3 has 15 residues. Through 5' RACE with UMI labels, the TRB cDNA libraries were prepared. TCRdb reprocessed the 5' RACE reads and reports one entry per CDR3 protein, with no DNA. The table lists some 67,000 distinct CDR3 sequences, with over 1.3% in the top ten. The specimen was naive CXCR3- CD8+ T cells from blood. Regarding subset: CD45RO-CCR7+CD27+CD95- naive CD8+ T cells lacking CXCR3 (TNR3-). The receptor's source is a human donor in good health. Some clones in this sample may be carry-over from other donors' samples. The chain employs TRBV9 and TRBJ2-2; lacking DNA, the TRBD1 call made by TCRdb goes unchecked. CDR3 residues: CASSGDSSKTGELFF.